The sequence of this TCR beta chain was determined in a study of blood T cell repertoires in COVID-19. Sequenced by immunoSEQ multiplex PCR; TCRdb stores in-frame clones only, minus some. Of around 150,000 clones listed, 80% to 85% are singletons. Germline V gene lookup returns CDR1 MNHEY and CDR2 SVGAGI. Between the trimmed V and J ends, which lost 6 bases and 4 bases, there was a span of 11 bases. The length of the CDR3 is 13 residues. This TCR was sampled from a woman older than 75 with active or convalescent COVID-19. Sequenced material: peripheral blood. This sequence joins TRBV6-5 and TRBJ2-3; a possible D gene is TRBD1 (5 bases). CDR3 nucleotides: TGTGCCAGCAGCCTGGACACCCCAGATACGCAGTATTTT. This sequence encodes CASSLDTPDTQYF.